Shown below are 23 T cell receptor beta chains from a single sample sequenced in a study of T cell changes during pregnancy in multiple sclerosis. Data came from immunoSEQ multiplex PCR; TCRdb stores just in-frame clones and leaves some out. The repertoire holds 79,000 or so clones, with roughly 92% as singletons. The material was CD4+ T cells from peripheral blood mononuclear cells, obtained before pregnancy. These receptors all come from a female donor with multiple sclerosis, enrolled in a pregnancy study.

J is TRBJ2-1 and V is TRBV6-1, with 7 bases identical to TRBD1. The CDR3 totals 15 residues. Germline values: CDR1 MNHNS, CDR2 SASEGT. V trimming: 9 bases; J trimming: 1 base; junction bases outside the gene matches: 9. The CDR3 loop reads CASRTGLQSYNEQFF. The CDR3 nucleotides read TGTGCCAGTCGGACAGGTTTGCAGTCCTACAATGAGCAGTTCTTC.

The rearrangement joins TRBV7-7 to TRBJ2-1; 13 bases map to TRBD2. V shed 4 bases and J 7 bases; nucleotides not matched to a gene: 10. The germline gives CDR1 SSHAT, CDR2 FNYEAQ (reference sequence). The length of the CDR3 is 17 residues. The CDR3 sequence is CASSSIPGLAGRNEQFF. Here the CDR3 DNA reads TGTGCCAGCAGCTCCATTCCGGGACTAGCGGGGAGGAATGAGCAGTTCTTC.

The genes are TRBV7-6 and TRBJ2-3; 13 bases align to TRBD2. Germline-derived CDR1 and CDR2 are SGHVS and FNYEAQ. The trim removed 4 bases at V and 2 bases at J, leaving 6 bases unmatched. The length of the CDR3 is 17 residues. The CDR3 loop is CASSSGLAGASTDTQYF. The CDR3 nucleotides are TGTGCCAGCAGCTCAGGACTAGCGGGGGCATCCACAGATACGCAGTATTTT. Based on the CDR3 plus reference TRBV7-6 and TRBJ2-3, the full variable domain is GAGVSQSPRYKVTKRGQDVALRCDPISGHVSLYWYRQALGQGPEFLTYFNYEAQQDKSGLPNDRFSAERPEGSISTLTIQRTEQRDSAMYRCASSSGLAGASTDTQYFGPGTRLTVL.

The chain couples TRBV11-2 to TRBJ2-3; TRBD2 matches 14 bases. The CDR3 loop spans 15 amino acids. Trimming at V came to 5 bases and at J to 9 bases, leaving 7 bases not matched to a gene. Germline V lookup: CDR1 SGHAT, CDR2 FQNNGV. The CDR3 spells CASSPTSGGVGTQYF. In DNA, the CDR3 is TGTGCCAGCAGCCCGACTAGCGGGGGGGTGGGGACGCAGTATTTT.

V is TRBV29-1 and J is TRBJ2-1; possible D gene TRBD2, 5 bases. The CDR3 has 13 amino acids. Trimming removed 7 bases at V and 0 bases at J, with 10 bases between. Germline V lookup: CDR1 SQVTM, CDR2 ANQGSEA. The CDR3 DNA is TGCAGCGGTGAGGGCAGCTCCTACAATGAGCAGTTCTTC. It is translated as CSGEGSSYNEQFF.

This chain links TRBV27 with TRBJ1-1; D remains unclear. Trimming took 6 bases from V and 0 from J, leaving 11 bases between them. CDR3 size: 14 residues. The germline gives CDR1 MNHEY, CDR2 SMNVEV (reference sequence). The CDR3 DNA reads as TGTGCCAGCAGCGCAGGATTGATGAACACTGAAGCTTTCTTT. It encodes CASSAGLMNTEAFF.

V usage is TRBV5-1 and J usage is TRBJ1-1; no definite D call. From germline, CDR1 is SGHRS and CDR2 YFSETQ. This CDR3 has 13 amino acids. Trimming cost V 7 bases and J 5 bases, with 15 bases left between them. CDR3 in DNA: TGCGCCAGCGACCGGACGGGGAGGACTGAAGCTTTCTTT. Translated: CASDRTGRTEAFF.

CDR3 in DNA: TGCGCCAGCAGCTTGGACCAGGGGAACACTGAAGCTTTCTTT. Residues: CASSLDQGNTEAFF. The chain links TRBV5-1 to TRBJ1-1, with D tentatively TRBD1 (5 bases). This CDR3 region has 14 residues. The V end lost 0 bases, the J end lost 1 base, and 7 bases lay between the germline ends. Germline V lookup: CDR1 SGHRS, CDR2 YFSETQ.

The chain couples TRBV5-1 to TRBJ2-3; 12 bases align to TRBD2. Germline V gene sequence: CDR1 SGHRS, CDR2 YFSETQ. V lost 0 bases to trimming and J lost 0 bases; unmatched junction nucleotides: 8. This CDR3 is built from 19 residues. The CDR3 DNA sequence: TGCGCCAGCAGCTTGGTGCTAGCGGGGGGGCCGGGGAGCACAGATACGCAGTATTTT. It encodes CASSLVLAGGPGSTDTQYF.

The rearrangement links TRBV28 to TRBJ2-7; D may be TRBD1 (6 bases). The CDR3 is 13 residues long. Trimming pared 5 bases from V and 5 bases from J, leaving 13 bases between. Germline V gives CDR1 MDHEN, CDR2 SYDVKM. CDR3 sequence: CASSQGTSDEQYF. CDR3 coding DNA: TGTGCCAGCAGTCAGGGGACATCGGACGAGCAGTACTTC.

V is TRBV6-1 and J is TRBJ1-5; D perhaps matches TRBD1 (5 bases). Trimming cost V 0 bases and J 3 bases, with 9 bases left between them. In germline, CDR1 is MNHNS, CDR2 SASEGT. The CDR3 loop spans 15 amino acids. The DNA for the CDR3 is TGTGCCAGCAGTGAAGCAGGAGGGGACAATCAGCCCCAGCATTTT. Amino acids: CASSEAGGDNQPQHF.

Concerning this clone itself: The junction shows a germline mismatch at one end, possibly a read error. This sample also contains other DNA sequences that code for the same CDR3. This chain links TRBV6-1 with TRBJ1-5; 10 bases match TRBD1. The CDR3 sequence is 17 residues long. Germline values: CDR1 MNHNS, CDR2 SASEGT. CDR3 nucleotide sequence: TGCGCCAGCAGTGAACTGGCCGGACAGGGGGGCGCTCAGCCCCAGCATTTT. Protein: CASSELAGQGGAQPQHF.

This clone showed up just once. The chain recombines TRBV27 with TRBJ2-3; D is unclear. Trimming removed 6 bases at V and 2 bases at J, with 18 bases between. The CDR3 covers 16 residues. Germline V gene sequence: CDR1 MNHEY, CDR2 SMNVEV (reference sequence). The CDR3 here is CASRSPTPGLTDTQYF. The CDR3 region has the DNA TGTGCCAGCAGGTCACCCACCCCTGGGCTCACAGATACGCAGTATTTT.

The chain recombines TRBV28 with TRBJ1-4; maybe TRBD1 (6 bases). The CDR3 length is 15 residues. Germline V gene lookup returns CDR1 MDHEN and CDR2 SYDVKM. V was pared by 5 bases and J by 10 bases, with 20 bases between. The CDR3 nucleotides read TGTGCCAGCAGTCCCCCGGACAGTCGAGCTGGAAAACTGTTTTTT. Translation: CASSPPDSRAGKLFF.

This chain joins TRBV19 and TRBJ1-3; D gene unclear. This CDR3 has 15 residues. Trimming took off 5 bases at V and 0 bases at J, with 11 bases between the two ends. Germline V CDR1 and CDR2: LNHDA, SQIVND (reference sequence). CDR3 nucleotides: TGTGCCAGTAGTCCCGCCTTAGACTCTGGAAACACCATATATTTT. This sequence encodes CASSPALDSGNTIYF. Complete variable domain (other parts from reference TRBV19 and TRBJ1-3): DGGITQSPKYLFRKEGQNVTLSCEQNLNHDAMYWYRQDPGQGLRLIYYSQIVNDFQKGDIAEGYSVSREKKESFPLTVTSAQKNPTAFYLCASSPALDSGNTIYFGEGSWLTVV.

The chain joins TRBV29-1 to TRBJ1-2; TRBD1 matches at 8 bases. The CDR3 covers 14 residues. The trim removed 1 base at V and 8 bases at J, leaving 9 bases unmatched. The germline CDR1 and CDR2 sequences are SQVTM and ANQGSEA. The CDR3 loop is CSVEGQDRVRGYTF. The DNA for the CDR3 is TGCAGCGTTGAAGGTCAGGACAGGGTGCGCGGCTACACCTTC.

This chain connects TRBV19 to TRBJ1-1; tentatively, D is TRBD1 (5 bases). The germline CDR1 and CDR2 sequences are LNHDA and SQIVND (reference sequence). Trimming took off 6 bases at V and 0 bases at J, with 14 bases between the two ends. CDR3 length: 15 amino acids. The CDR3 DNA reads as TGTGCCAGTAGACGGATGGACAACATGAACACTGAAGCTTTCTTT. Amino acids: CASRRMDNMNTEAFF.

The chain links TRBV19 to TRBJ1-5; 7 bases line up with TRBD1. The CDR3 loop spans 16 amino acids. V dropped 3 bases and J dropped 6; count of bases not matched to a gene: 11. Germline V gives CDR1 LNHDA, CDR2 SQIVND (reference sequence). The CDR3 DNA is TGTGCCAGTAGTATCAGGACAGGACGAAGAAGTCAGCCCCAGCATTTT. It codes for CASSIRTGRRSQPQHF. Full variable domain (missing parts from reference TRBV19 and TRBJ1-5): DGGITQSPKYLFRKEGQNVTLSCEQNLNHDAMYWYRQDPGQGLRLIYYSQIVNDFQKGDIAEGYSVSREKKESFPLTVTSAQKNPTAFYLCASSIRTGRRSQPQHFGDGTRLSIL.

The chain employs TRBV27 and TRBJ1-1; TRBD1 might be the D (5 bases). This CDR3 contains 15 residues. Germline CDR1 MNHEY, CDR2 SMNVEV (reference sequence). The V end was cut by 3 bases, the J end by 1 base, with 12 bases between. CDR3: CASSLGPGRNTEAFF. In nucleotides, the CDR3 is TGTGCCAGCAGTTTGGGGCCCGGACGGAACACTGAAGCTTTCTTT.

The chain combines TRBV6-1 with TRBJ2-6, with D possibly TRBD2 on 5 matching bases. The CDR3 contains 15 residues. Germline V gene data show CDR1 as MNHNS and CDR2 as SASEGT. Trimming stripped 8 bases from V and 2 bases from J, with 13 bases between. The DNA for the CDR3 is TGTGCCAGCGTGCGGACGGGAACTGGGGCCAACGTCCTGACTTTC. This translates into CASVRTGTGANVLTF.

This chain links TRBV2 with TRBJ2-2, with 7 bases fitting TRBD1. The CDR3 loop spans 14 amino acids. CDR1 is SNHLY, CDR2 FYNNEI, per germline. V shed 3 bases, J shed 5 bases, and the junction held 3 bases outside the gene matches. The CDR3 reads CASSDSRGTGELFF. The CDR3 DNA is TGTGCCAGCAGTGATAGCAGGGGGACCGGGGAGCTGTTTTTT.

The V call is TRBV6-1, the J call TRBJ1-1, with D perhaps matching TRBD1 (5 bases). The CDR3 has 14 amino acids. V was cut by 4 bases and J by 4 bases, with 13 bases left in between. The germline gives CDR1 MNHNS, CDR2 SASEGT. Here the CDR3 reads CASSVGGRATEAFF. The CDR3 nucleotides are TGTGCCAGCAGTGTGGGGGGACGAGCCACTGAAGCTTTCTTT.

The rearrangement links TRBV7-2 to TRBJ2-5; 9 bases agree with TRBD2. The germline V gene encodes CDR1 SGHTA and CDR2 FQGNSA. Trimming removed 5 bases from V and 5 bases from J; junction bases left unmatched: 12. This CDR3 contains 16 residues. CDR3 residues: CASSPRAGGLWETQYF. The CDR3 region has the DNA TGTGCCAGCAGCCCTAGGGCGGGGGGGCTATGGGAGACCCAGTACTTC. Full variable domain (rest looked up from reference TRBV7-2 and TRBJ2-5): GAGVSQSPSNKVTEKGKDVELRCDPISGHTALYWYRQSLGQGLEFLIYFQGNSAPDKSGLPSDRFSAERTGGSVSTLTIQRTQQEDSAVYLCASSPRAGGLWETQYFGPGTRLLVL.